The 6 T cell receptor beta chains below come from one sample, sequenced in a study of blood T cell repertoires in COVID-19. Profiling relied on immunoSEQ multiplex PCR, and the TCRdb table lists in-frame clones only, not all of them. The data show 65,000 to 90,000 clones, more than 75% seen once. Sequenced material: peripheral blood. These receptor sequences come from a middle-aged man with active COVID-19.

The chain links TRBV19 to TRBJ2-7; 7 nucleotides agree with TRBD1. Germline CDR1 reads LNHDA; CDR2 reads SQIVND (reference sequence). Trimming cost V 6 bases and J 1 base; bases outside gene matches: 9. This CDR3 is 15 amino acids long. The CDR3 sequence: CASSRYRDSSYEQYF. The CDR3 DNA follows: TGTGCCAGTAGCCGTTACCGGGACAGTTCCTACGAGCAGTACTTC.

The V call is TRBV5-1, the J call TRBJ2-7, with a possible D match to TRBD2 (5 bases). This CDR3 is 13 amino acids long. Trimming cost V 2 bases and J 5 bases, with 11 bases left between them. Germline values: CDR1 SGHRS, CDR2 YFSETQ. The CDR3 coding sequence is TGCGCCAGCAGCTTCTTACTAGTGAACGAGCAGTACTTC. This gives the protein CASSFLLVNEQYF.

Only a few counts were recorded for this clone. The CDR3 loop reads CASLRRPGDTQYF. The CDR3 DNA is TGTGCCAGCCTCCGGAGGCCGGGTGATACGCAGTATTTT. This chain uses TRBV12-3 or TRBV12-4 with TRBJ2-3; TRBD2 is a possible D gene (5 bases). Trimming took 8 bases from V and 6 from J, leaving 15 bases between them. This CDR3 is 13 amino acids long.

As DNA, the CDR3 is TGTGCCAGCTCACCCGCTAGCGGGAGCCCCGTCTACAATGAGCAGTTCTTC. Translation: CASSPASGSPVYNEQFF. This sequence joins TRBV18 and TRBJ2-1; 10 nucleotides match TRBD2. CDR1 is KGHSH and CDR2 is LQKENI in the germline V gene. Unmatched junction bases numbered 8, after V lost 3 bases and J lost 3 bases. CDR3 length equals 17 residues.

The chain couples TRBV28 to TRBJ1-2; 9 bases are a match to TRBD1. V was pared by 2 bases and J by 8 bases, with 9 bases of the junction left unmatched. The CDR3 covers 15 residues. The V gene's germline CDR1 is MDHEN and CDR2 SYDVKM. The CDR3 is CASSLIRTGVSGYTF. CDR3 in DNA: TGTGCCAGCAGTTTAATCAGGACAGGGGTGAGCGGCTACACCTTC.

This clone was seen only once. V gene TRBV7-2 combines with J gene TRBJ2-7, with TRBD1 matching 7 bases. Germline CDR1 and CDR2: SGHTA and FQGNSA. The CDR3 has 15 amino acids. Trimming cost V 6 bases and J 2 bases; bases outside gene matches: 10. CDR3 sequence: CASRRGPGLTYEQYF. DNA of the CDR3: TGTGCCAGCAGAAGGGGGCCGGGCTTGACCTACGAGCAGTACTTC.